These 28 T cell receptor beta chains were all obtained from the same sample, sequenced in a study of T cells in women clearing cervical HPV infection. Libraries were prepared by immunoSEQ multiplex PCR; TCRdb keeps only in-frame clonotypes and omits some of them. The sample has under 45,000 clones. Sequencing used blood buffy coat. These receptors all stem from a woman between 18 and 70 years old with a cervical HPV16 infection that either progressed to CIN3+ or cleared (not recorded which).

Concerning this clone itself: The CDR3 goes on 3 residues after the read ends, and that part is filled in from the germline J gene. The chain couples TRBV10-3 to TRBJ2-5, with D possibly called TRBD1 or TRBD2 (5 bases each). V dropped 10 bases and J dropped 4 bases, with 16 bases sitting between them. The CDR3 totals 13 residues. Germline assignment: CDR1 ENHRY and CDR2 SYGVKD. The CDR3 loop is CATWEEGRETQYF. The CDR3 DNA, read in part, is TGTGCCACCTGGGAAGAGGGGAGAGAGACC.

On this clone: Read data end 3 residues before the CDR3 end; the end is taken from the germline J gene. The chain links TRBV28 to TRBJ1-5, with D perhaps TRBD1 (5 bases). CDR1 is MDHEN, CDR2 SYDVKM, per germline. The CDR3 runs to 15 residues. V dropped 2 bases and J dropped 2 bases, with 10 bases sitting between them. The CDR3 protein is CASSLVGGGNQPQHF. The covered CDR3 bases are TGTGCCAGCAGTTTAGTCGGAGGGGGCAATCAGCCC.

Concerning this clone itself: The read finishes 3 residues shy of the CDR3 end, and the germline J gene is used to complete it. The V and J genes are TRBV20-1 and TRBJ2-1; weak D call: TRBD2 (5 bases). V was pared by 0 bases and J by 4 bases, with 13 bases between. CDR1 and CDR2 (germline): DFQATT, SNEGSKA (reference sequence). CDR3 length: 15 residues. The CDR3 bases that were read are TGCAGTGCTAGAGATGAGCGGAACCTGTACAATGAG. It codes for CSARDERNLYNE. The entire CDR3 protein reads CSARDERNLYNEQFF.

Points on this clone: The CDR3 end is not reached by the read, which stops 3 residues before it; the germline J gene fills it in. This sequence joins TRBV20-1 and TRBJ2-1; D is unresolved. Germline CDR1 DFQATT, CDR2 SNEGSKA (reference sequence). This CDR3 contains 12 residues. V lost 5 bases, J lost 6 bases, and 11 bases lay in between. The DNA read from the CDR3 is TGCAGTGCTCCCTACCGTCTCAATGAG. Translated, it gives CSAPYRLNE. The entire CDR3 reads CSAPYRLNEQFF.

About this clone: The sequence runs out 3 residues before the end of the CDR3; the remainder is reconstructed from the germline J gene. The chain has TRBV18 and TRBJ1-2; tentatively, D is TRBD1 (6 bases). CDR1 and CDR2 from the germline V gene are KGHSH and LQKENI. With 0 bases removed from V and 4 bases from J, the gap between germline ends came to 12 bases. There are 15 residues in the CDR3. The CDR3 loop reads CASSPPSEGVYGYTF. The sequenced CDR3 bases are TGTGCCAGCTCACCACCGTCAGAGGGGGTCTATGGC.

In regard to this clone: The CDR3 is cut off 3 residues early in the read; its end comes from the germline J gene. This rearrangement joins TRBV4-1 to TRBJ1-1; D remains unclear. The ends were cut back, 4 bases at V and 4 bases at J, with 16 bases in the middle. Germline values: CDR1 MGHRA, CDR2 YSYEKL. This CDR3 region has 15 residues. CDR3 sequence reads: CASSPRVSLATEAFF. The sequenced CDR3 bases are TGCGCCAGCAGCCCGAGGGTCTCCCTCGCCACTGAA.

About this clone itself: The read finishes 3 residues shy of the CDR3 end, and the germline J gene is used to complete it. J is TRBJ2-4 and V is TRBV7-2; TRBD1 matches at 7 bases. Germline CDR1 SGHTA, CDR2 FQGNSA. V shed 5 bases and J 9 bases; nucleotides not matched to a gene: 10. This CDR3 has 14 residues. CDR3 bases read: TGTGCCAGCAGCCCAAGACAGGGTCTGGTCATT. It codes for CASSPRQGLVI. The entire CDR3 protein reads CASSPRQGLVIQYF.

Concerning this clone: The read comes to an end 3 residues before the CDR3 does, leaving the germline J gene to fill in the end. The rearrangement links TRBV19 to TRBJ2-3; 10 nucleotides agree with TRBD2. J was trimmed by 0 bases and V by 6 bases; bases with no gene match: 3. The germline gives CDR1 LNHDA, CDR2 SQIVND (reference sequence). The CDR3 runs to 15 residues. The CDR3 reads CASRAGGSSTDTQYF. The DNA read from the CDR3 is TGTGCCAGTAGAGCGGGGGGGTCTAGCACAGATACG.

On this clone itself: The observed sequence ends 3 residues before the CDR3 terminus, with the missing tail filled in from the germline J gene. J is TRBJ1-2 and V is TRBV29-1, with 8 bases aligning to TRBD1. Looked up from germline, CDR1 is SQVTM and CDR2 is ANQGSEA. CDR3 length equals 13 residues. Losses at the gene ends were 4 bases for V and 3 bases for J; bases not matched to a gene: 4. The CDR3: CSVGQGMDYGYTF. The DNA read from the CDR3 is TGCAGCGTTGGACAGGGGATGGACTATGGC.

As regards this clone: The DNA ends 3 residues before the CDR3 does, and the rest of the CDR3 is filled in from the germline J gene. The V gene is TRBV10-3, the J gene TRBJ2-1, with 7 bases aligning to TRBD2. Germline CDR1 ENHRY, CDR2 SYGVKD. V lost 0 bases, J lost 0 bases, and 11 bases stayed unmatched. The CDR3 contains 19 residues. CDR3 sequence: CAISESVGSREYSYNEQFF. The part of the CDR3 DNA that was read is TGTGCCATCAGTGAGTCCGTGGGATCGCGGGAGTACTCCTACAATGAG.

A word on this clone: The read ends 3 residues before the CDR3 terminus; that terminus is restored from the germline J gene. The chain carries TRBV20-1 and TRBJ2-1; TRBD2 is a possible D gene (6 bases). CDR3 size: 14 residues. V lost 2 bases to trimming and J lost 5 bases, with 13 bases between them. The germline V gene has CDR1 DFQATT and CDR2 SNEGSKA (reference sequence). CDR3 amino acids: CSARRGGDHNEQFF. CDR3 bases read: TGCAGTGCTAGAAGGGGCGGGGACCACAATGAG.

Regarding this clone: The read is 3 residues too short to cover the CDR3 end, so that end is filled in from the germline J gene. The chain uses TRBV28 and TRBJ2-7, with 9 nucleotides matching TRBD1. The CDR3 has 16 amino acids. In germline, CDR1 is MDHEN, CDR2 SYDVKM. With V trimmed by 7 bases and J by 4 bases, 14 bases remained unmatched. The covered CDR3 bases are TGTGCCAGCACCTCACTTACCCGGGACAGGGTGTACGAG. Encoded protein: CASTSLTRDRVYE. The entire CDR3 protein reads CASTSLTRDRVYEQYF.

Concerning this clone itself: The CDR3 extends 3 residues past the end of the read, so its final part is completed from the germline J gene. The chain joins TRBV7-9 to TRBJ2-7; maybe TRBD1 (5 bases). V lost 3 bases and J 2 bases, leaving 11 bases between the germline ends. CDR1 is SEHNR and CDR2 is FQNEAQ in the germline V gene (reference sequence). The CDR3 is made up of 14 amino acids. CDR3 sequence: CASSFRDRAYEQYF. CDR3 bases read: TGTGCCAGCAGCTTCAGGGATCGAGCCTACGAG.

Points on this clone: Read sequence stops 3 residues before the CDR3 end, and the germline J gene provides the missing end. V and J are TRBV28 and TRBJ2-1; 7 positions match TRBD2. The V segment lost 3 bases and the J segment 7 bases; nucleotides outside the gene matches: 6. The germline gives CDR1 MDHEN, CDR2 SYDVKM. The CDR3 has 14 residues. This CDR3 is CASSLRGGVNEQFF. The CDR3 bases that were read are TGTGCCAGCAGTTTGAGGGGAGGGGTGAATGAG.

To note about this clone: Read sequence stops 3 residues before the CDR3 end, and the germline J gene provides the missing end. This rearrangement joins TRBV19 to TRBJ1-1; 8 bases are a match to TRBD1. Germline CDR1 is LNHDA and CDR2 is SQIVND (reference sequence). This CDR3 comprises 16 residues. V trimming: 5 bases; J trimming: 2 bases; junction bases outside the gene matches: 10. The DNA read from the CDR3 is TGTGCCAGTAGTTTCTCAGGGGGCGAATTCAACACTGAA. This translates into CASSFSGGEFNTE. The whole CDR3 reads CASSFSGGEFNTEAFF.

The covered CDR3 bases are TGTGCCAGCAGCTCGCGAGGACAGAGCACAGATACG. The encoded protein is CASSSRGQSTDT. The entire CDR3 sequence reads CASSSRGQSTDTQYF. The chain carries TRBV7-2 and TRBJ2-3; perhaps TRBD1 as D (6 bases). With the read ending 3 residues before the CDR3 end, the germline J gene is used to fill in that end. This CDR3 contains 15 residues. Per the germline V gene, CDR1 is SGHTA and CDR2 is FQGNSA. The germline V and J ends were trimmed by 4 bases and 0 bases, with 11 bases remaining between them.

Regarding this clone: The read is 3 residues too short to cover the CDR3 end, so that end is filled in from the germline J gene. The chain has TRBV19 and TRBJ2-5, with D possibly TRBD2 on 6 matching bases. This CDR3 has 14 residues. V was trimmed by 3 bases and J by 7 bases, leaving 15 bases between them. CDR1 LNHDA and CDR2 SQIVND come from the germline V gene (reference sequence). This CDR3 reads CASSIYGLAPTQYF. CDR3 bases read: TGTGCCAGTAGTATTTACGGGCTAGCGCCGACC.

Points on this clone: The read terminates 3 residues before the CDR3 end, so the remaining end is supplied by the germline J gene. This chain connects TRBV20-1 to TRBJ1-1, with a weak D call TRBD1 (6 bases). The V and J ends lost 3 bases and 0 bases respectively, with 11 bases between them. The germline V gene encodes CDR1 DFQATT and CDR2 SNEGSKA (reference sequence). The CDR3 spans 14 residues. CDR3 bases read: TGCAGTGCTAGGAGACGGACAGTGAACACTGAA. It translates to CSARRRTVNTE. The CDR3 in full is CSARRRTVNTEAFF.

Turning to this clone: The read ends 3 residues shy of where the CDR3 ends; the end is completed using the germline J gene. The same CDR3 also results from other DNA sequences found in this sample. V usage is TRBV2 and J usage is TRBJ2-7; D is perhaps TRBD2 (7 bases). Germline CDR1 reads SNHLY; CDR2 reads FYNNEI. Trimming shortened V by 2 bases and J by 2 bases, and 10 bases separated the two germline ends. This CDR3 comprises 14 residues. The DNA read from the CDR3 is TGTGCCAGCAGTGAAAGGCGGGGGCCCTACGAG. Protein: CASSERRGPYE. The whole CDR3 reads CASSERRGPYEQYF.

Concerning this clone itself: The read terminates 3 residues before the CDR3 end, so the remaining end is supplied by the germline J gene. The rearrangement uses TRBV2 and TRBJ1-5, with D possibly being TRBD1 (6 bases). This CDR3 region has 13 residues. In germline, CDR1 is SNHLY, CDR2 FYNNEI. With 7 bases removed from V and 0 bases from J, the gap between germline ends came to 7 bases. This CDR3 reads CASTGDSNQPQHF. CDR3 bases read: TGTGCCAGCACAGGGGATAGCAATCAGCCC. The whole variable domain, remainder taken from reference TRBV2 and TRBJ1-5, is EPEVTQTPSHQVTQMGQEVILRCVPISNHLYFYWYRQILGQKVEFLVSFYNNEISEKSEIFDDQFSVERPDGSNFTLKIRSTKLEDSAMYFCASTGDSNQPQHFGDGTRLSIL.

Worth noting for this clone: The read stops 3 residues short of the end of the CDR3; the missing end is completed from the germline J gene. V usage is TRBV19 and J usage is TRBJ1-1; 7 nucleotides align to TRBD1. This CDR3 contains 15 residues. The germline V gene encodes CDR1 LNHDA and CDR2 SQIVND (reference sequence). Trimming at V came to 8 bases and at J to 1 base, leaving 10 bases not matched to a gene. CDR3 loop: CASSPLGQANTEAFF. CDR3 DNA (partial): TGTGCCAGTTCACCTCTCGGACAGGCGAACACTGAA.

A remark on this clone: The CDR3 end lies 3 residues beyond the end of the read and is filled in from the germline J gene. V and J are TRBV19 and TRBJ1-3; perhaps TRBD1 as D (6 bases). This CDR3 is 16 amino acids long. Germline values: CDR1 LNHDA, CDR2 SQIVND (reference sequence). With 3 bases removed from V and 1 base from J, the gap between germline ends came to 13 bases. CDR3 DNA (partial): TGTGCCAGTAGTATTGGACAGCCCGCTTCTGGAAACACC. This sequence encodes CASSIGQPASGNT. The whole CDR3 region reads CASSIGQPASGNTIYF.

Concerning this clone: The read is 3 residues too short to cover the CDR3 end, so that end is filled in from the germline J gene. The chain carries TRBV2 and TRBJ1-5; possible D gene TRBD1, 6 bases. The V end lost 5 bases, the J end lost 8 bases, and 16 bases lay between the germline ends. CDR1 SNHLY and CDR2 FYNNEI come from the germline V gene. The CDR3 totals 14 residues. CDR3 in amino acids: CASSNLGGREPQHF. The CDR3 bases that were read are TGTGCCAGCAGTAATCTAGGGGGAAGGGAGCCC.

Incomplete CDR3 DNA: TGTGCCAGTACCGCGGGAGGCACCTACAATGAG. It is translated as CASTAGGTYNE. The complete CDR3 sequence is CASTAGGTYNEQFF. The chain couples TRBV19 to TRBJ2-1, with 8 bases fitting TRBD2. The sequence runs out 3 residues before the end of the CDR3; the remainder is reconstructed from the germline J gene. The length of the CDR3 is 14 residues. CDR1 LNHDA and CDR2 SQIVND come from the germline V gene (reference sequence). The V and J ends lost 7 bases and 2 bases, in that order; junction bases with no gene match: 4.

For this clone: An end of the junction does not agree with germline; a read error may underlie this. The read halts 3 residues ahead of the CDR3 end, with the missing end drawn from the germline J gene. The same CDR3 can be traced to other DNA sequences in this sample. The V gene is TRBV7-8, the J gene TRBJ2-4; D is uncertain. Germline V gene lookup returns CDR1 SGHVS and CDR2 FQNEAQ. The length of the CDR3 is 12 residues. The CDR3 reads CASGRAENIQYF. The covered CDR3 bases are TGTGCCAGCGGGCGAGCCGAAAACATT.

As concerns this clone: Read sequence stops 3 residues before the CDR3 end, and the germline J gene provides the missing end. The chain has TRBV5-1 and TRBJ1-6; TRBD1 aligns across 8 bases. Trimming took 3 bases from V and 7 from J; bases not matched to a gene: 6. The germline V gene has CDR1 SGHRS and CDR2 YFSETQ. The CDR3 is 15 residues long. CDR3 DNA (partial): TGCGCCAGCAGCTCCAGGGGGCGCCGAAATTCACCC. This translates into CASSSRGRRNSP. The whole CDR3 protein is CASSSRGRRNSPLHF. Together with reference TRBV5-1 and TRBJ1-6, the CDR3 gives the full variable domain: KAGVTQTPRYLIKTRGQQVTLSCSPISGHRSVSWYQQTPGQGLQFLFEYFSETQRNKGNFPGRFSGRQFSNSRSEMNVSTLELGDSALYLCASSSRGRRNSPLHFGNGTRLTVT.

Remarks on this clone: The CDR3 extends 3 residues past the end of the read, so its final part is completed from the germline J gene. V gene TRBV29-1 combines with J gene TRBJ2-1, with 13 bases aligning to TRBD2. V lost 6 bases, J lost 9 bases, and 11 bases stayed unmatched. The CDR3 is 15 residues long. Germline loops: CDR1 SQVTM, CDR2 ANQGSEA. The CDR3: CSVRLAGGIRGEQFF. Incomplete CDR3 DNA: TGCAGCGTAAGACTAGCGGGAGGAATTAGGGGTGAG.

The CDR3 reads CASSTGVARETQYF. Partial CDR3 DNA: TGTGCCAGCAGCACCGGGGTAGCGAGGGAGACC. The chain uses TRBV7-6 and TRBJ2-5, with a tentative D call TRBD2 (5 bases). The read falls 3 residues short of the CDR3 end, and the missing part is taken from the germline J gene. Germline V gives CDR1 SGHVS, CDR2 FNYEAQ. The CDR3 length is 14 residues. Trimming left V 5 bases short and J 5 bases short, with 15 bases between.